This TCR beta chain derives from a study of T-cell reconstitution after alpha-beta-depleted transplantation in children. The CDR3 totals 16 residues. J lost 2 bases, V lost 5 bases, and 9 bases had no gene match. The germline gives CDR1 SSHAT, CDR2 FNYEAQ (reference sequence). This clonotype has more than one count but fewer than ten. Its antigen is unknown. Study conclusions and caveats: Counts and diversity of T cells one year after transplant came mostly from newly produced T cells. Several hundred graft clones that had expanded were reportedly the source of alpha-beta T cells about two months after transplant. The high TCRbeta diversity at day 60 in some patients came from surviving recipient T cells and thymic progenitors.

As it was prepared, the TCRbeta library received unique molecular identifiers. TCRdb ran MiXCR on the PCR reads and lists one entry per CDR3 protein. The sample has 250,000 to 300,000 distinct CDR3 sequences, over 7% seen once. Sample: peripheral blood, taken 360 days after TCRalphabeta/CD19-depleted stem cell transplant. This rearrangement joins TRBV7-7 to TRBJ2-3; 8 bases agree with TRBD2. This receptor was taken from a female patient under 10 years old who had a stem cell transplant for Fanconi anemia, so the T cells may come from the graft donor. The CDR3 region is CASSPLGSGVTDTQYF. The CDR3 DNA reads TGTGCCAGCAGCCCCTTGGGTAGCGGGGTCACAGATACGCAGTATTTT.